This T cell receptor beta chain was recovered during a study of blood T cells in healthy people across ages. For the study at large: Template switching recovered approximately one barcoded beta molecule for every two T cells. Overall study findings and caveats: Higher naive T cell percentage went strongly together with higher TCR beta diversity.

This clonotype came up a few times. Its antigen is as yet unknown. With a J-beta primer mix and a sample-barcoded 5' primer, a second PCR ran about 6 to 11 cycles. A single record per CDR3 protein comes from TCRdb applying MiXCR to the 5' RACE reads. The sample lists 1.8 million or so distinct CDR3 sequences; around 42% were seen once. There were at least 6 micrograms of total RNA extracted from every sample. V was trimmed by 5 bases and J by 2 bases, leaving 15 bases between them. The CDR3 extends over 15 amino acids. The germline CDR1 and CDR2 sequences are LNHDA and SQIVND (reference sequence). The sequenced sample consisted of blood. The chain employs TRBV19 and TRBJ2-5; D is possibly TRBD1 or TRBD2 (5 bases each). This sequence originates from a human donor in good health. This CDR3 is CASSVNTGRQETQYF. For the CDR3, the DNA is TGTGCCAGTAGTGTTAACACGGGACGTCAAGAGACCCAGTACTTC.